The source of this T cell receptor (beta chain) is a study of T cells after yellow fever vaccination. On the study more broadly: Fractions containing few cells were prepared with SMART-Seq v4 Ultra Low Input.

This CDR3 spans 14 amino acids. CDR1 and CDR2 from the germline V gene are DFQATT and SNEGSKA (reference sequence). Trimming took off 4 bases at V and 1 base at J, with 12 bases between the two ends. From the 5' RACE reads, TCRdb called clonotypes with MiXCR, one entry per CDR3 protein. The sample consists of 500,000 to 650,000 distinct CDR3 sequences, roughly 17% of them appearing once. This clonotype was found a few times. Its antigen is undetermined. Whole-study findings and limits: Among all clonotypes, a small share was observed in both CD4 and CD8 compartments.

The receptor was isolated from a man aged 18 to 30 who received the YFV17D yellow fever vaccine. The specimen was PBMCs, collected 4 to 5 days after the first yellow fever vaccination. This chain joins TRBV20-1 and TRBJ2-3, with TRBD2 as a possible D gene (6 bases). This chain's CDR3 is CSATDSGGTDTQYF. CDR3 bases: TGCAGTGCTACAGATAGCGGTGGCACAGATACGCAGTATTTT.